The rows below give T cell receptor beta chains drawn from one sample of a study of tumor and adjacent non-tumor tissue in lung cancer. MiXCR was run by TCRdb on the multiplex PCR reads, yielding one entry per CDR3 protein. The sample lists some 200,000 distinct CDR3 sequences, around 70% occurring once. The sequenced sample was lung tumor tissue. Receptors originate from a man aged 60-69 years with non-small cell lung cancer. Both conserved end residues are part of each CDR3. The D gene is left open where the match is weak. Rows may omit the clone size; those that give it use once, few, many or a size class.

v_call: TRBV20-1; clone_size: -; d_call: -; j_call: TRBJ1-1; cdr3_nt: TGCAGTGCTAGAGTGAACAGTGAAGCTTCCTTT; cdr3_aa: CSARVNSEASF
v_call: TRBV7-8; clone_size: -; d_call: -; j_call: TRBJ1-4; cdr3_nt: TGTGCCAGCAGCTTATATGGAGAGGGAAATGAAAAACTGTTTTTT; cdr3_aa: CASSLYGEGNEKLFF
v_call: TRBV12-3/TRBV12-4; clone_size: few; d_call: -; j_call: TRBJ1-3; cdr3_nt: TGTGCCAGCACCAATAGGTCTGGAAACACCATATATTTT; cdr3_aa: CASTNRSGNTIYF
v_call: TRBV20-1; clone_size: -; d_call: -; j_call: TRBJ2-4; cdr3_nt: TGCAGTGCGCCGGATAGGGCCAAAATCATTCAGTACTTC; cdr3_aa: CSAPDRAKIIQYF
v_call: TRBV6-2/TRBV6-3; clone_size: -; d_call: -; j_call: TRBJ1-2; cdr3_nt: TGTGCCAGCAGTTACGATTACTATGGCTACTCCTTC; cdr3_aa: CASSYDYYGYSF
v_call: TRBV7-2; clone_size: -; d_call: -; j_call: TRBJ2-3; cdr3_nt: TGTGCCAGCAGCTTAGCAGGGCTAGCACCAGATACGCAGTATTTT; cdr3_aa: CASSLAGLAPDTQYF
v_call: TRBV20-1; clone_size: few; d_call: -; j_call: TRBJ2-2; cdr3_nt: TGCAGTGCTAGAGATTGGAACGGGGTCAACACCGGGGAGCTGTTTTTT; cdr3_aa: CSARDWNGVNTGELFF
v_call: TRBV12-3/TRBV12-4; clone_size: -; d_call: -; j_call: TRBJ2-6; cdr3_nt: TGTGCCAGCAGCCCTCAAGGACTGGCATCGGGGGTCAACGTCCTGACTTTC; cdr3_aa: CASSPQGLASGVNVLTF
v_call: TRBV5-6; clone_size: -; d_call: -; j_call: TRBJ1-1; cdr3_nt: TGTGCCAGCAGCTTAGGGGGGATCGGGGCTTTCTTT; cdr3_aa: CASSLGGIGAFF
v_call: TRBV4-3; clone_size: -; d_call: TRBD1; j_call: TRBJ2-7; cdr3_nt: TGCGCCAGCAGCCATATGGAACAGGGGGGCGCCTACGAGCAGTACTTC; cdr3_aa: CASSHMEQGGAYEQYF
v_call: TRBV5-4; clone_size: -; d_call: TRBD2; j_call: TRBJ2-2; cdr3_nt: TGTGCCAGCAGCCCGGGAGGGACGGTGATGAACACCGGGGAGCTGTTTTTT; cdr3_aa: CASSPGGTVMNTGELFF
v_call: TRBV4-1; clone_size: -; d_call: -; j_call: TRBJ1-5; cdr3_nt: TGCGCTTGCAGCCAGTCCGGGGTTCAAGGACAGCCCCAGCATTTT; cdr3_aa: CACSQSGVQGQPQHF
v_call: TRBV12-3/TRBV12-4; clone_size: few; d_call: TRBD2; j_call: TRBJ2-7; cdr3_nt: TGTGCCAGCAGCCCGGGACTAGCGGGTTTAGCCTACGAGCAGTACTTC; cdr3_aa: CASSPGLAGLAYEQYF
v_call: TRBV29-1; clone_size: many; d_call: -; j_call: TRBJ1-4; cdr3_nt: TGCAGCGTTGACAGGGGTGAAGAAAAACTGTTTTTT; cdr3_aa: CSVDRGEEKLFF
v_call: TRBV5-4; clone_size: few; d_call: -; j_call: TRBJ2-2; cdr3_nt: TGTGCCAGCAGCTCCCCGGGGGTTCGGGACACCGGGGAGCTGTTTTTT; cdr3_aa: CASSSPGVRDTGELFF
v_call: TRBV11-1; clone_size: once; d_call: -; j_call: TRBJ2-4; cdr3_nt: TGTGCCAGCAGCCAGAGGAGGGGGAGCATTCAGTACTTC; cdr3_aa: CASSQRRGSIQYF
v_call: TRBV20-1; clone_size: -; d_call: -; j_call: TRBJ2-5; cdr3_nt: TGCAATGCTAGAGTATGGCCGGAGTCCCAGTACTTC; cdr3_aa: CNARVWPESQYF
v_call: TRBV12-3/TRBV12-4; clone_size: many; d_call: -; j_call: TRBJ2-1; cdr3_nt: TGTGCCAGCAGTCCAGCCAGACTAGGGGACCACAATGAGCAGTTCTTC; cdr3_aa: CASSPARLGDHNEQFF
v_call: TRBV12-3/TRBV12-4; clone_size: -; d_call: TRBD2; j_call: TRBJ2-3; cdr3_nt: TGTACCAGCACGGGACTAGGTACAGATACGCAGTATTTT; cdr3_aa: CTSTGLGTDTQYF
v_call: TRBV2; clone_size: -; d_call: -; j_call: TRBJ2-6; cdr3_nt: TGTGCCAGCCGAGGGGACACTGGGGCCAACGTCCTGACTTTC; cdr3_aa: CASRGDTGANVLTF
v_call: TRBV7-2; clone_size: -; d_call: TRBD2; j_call: TRBJ2-2; cdr3_nt: TGTGCCAGCAGCGGCGGGAGACTCTACACCGGGGAGCTGTTTTTT; cdr3_aa: CASSGGRLYTGELFF